The clone carrying this T cell receptor (beta chain) was seen only a few times. The sample comes from a study of regulatory T cells in long-lasting Graves disease. Trimming pared 7 bases from V and 4 bases from J, leaving 14 bases between. CDR1 is SGHRS and CDR2 is YFSETQ in the germline V gene. The CDR3 is made up of 14 amino acids. Arm-PCR with iRepertoire HTBI primers amplified the CDR3 regions for these TCR beta libraries. TCRdb reprocessed the multiplex PCR reads via MiXCR and lists one record per CDR3 protein. The sample shows about 430,000 distinct CDR3 sequences, 20% to 25% of them seen only once. The time point denotes: persistent/refractory GD, antithyroid drugs over 5 years with positive TRAb. Isolated PBMC RNA provided the starting material for the TCR library.

The sequence was collected from a female donor with Graves disease. Sequenced here: peripheral blood mononuclear cells (PBMCs), sampled when the disease was refractory, from a patient treated with antithyroid drugs. V gene TRBV5-1 combines with J gene TRBJ2-2, with D possibly TRBD2 on 6 matching bases. CDR3 protein: CASEAGNPTGELFF. CDR3 nucleotide sequence: TGCGCCAGCGAGGCGGGAAACCCCACCGGGGAGCTGTTTTTT. The whole variable domain, remainder taken from reference TRBV5-1 and TRBJ2-2, is KAGVTQTPRYLIKTRGQQVTLSCSPISGHRSVSWYQQTPGQGLQFLFEYFSETQRNKGNFPGRFSGRQFSNSRSEMNVSTLELGDSALYLCASEAGNPTGELFFGEGSRLTVL.